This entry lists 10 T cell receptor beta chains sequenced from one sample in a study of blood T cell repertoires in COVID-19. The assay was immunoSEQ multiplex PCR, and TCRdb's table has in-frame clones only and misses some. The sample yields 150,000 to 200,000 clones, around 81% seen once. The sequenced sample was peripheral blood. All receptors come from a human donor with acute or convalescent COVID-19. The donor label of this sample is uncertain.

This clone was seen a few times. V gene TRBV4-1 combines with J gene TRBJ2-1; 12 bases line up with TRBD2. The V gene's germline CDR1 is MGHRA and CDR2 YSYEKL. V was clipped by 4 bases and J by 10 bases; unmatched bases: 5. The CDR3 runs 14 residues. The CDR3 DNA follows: TGCGCCAGCAGCCCCGGACTAGCGGGACGGGAGCAGTTCTTC. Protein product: CASSPGLAGREQFF.

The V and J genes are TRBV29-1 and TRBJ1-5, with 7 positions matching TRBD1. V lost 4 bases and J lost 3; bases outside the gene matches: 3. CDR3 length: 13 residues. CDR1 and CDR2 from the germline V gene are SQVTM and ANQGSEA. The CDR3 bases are TGCAGCGTTGGGCAGGGGGTCAATCAGCCCCAGCATTTT. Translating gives CSVGQGVNQPQHF.

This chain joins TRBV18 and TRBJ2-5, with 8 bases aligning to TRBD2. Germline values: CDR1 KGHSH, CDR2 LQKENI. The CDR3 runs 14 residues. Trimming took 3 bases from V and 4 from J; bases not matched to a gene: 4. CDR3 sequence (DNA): TGTGCCAGCTCACCCAGCGGGGGAGGAGAGACCCAGTACTTC. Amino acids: CASSPSGGGETQYF.

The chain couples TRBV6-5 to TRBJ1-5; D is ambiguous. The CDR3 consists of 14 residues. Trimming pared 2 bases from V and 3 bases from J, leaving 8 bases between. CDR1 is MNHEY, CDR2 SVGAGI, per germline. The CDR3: CASSYGRINQPQHF. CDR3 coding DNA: TGTGCCAGCAGTTACGGCCGAATCAATCAGCCCCAGCATTTT.

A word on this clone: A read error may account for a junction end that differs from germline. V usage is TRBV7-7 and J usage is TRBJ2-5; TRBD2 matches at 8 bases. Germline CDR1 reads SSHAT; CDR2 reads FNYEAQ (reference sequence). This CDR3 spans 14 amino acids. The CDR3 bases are TGTGCTAGCAGCTTAAACGGGGGGGCAGAGACCCAGTACTTC. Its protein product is CASSLNGGAETQYF. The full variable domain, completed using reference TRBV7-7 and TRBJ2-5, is GAGVSQSPRYKVTKRGQDVTLRCDPISSHATLYWYQQALGQGPEFLTYFNYEAQPDKSGLPSDRFSAERPEGSISTLTIQRTEQRDSAMYRCASSLNGGAETQYFGPGTRLLVL.

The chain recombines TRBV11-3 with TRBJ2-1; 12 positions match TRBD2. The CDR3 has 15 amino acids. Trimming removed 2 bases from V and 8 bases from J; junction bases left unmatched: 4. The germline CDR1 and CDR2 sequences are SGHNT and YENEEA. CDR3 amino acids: CASSLQSSGGDEQFF. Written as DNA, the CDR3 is TGTGCCAGCAGCTTACAATCTAGCGGGGGGGATGAGCAGTTCTTC.

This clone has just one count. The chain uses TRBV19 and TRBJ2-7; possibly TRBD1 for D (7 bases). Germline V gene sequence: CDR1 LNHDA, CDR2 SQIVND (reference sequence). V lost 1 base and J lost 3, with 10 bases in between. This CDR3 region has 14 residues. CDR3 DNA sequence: TGTGCCAGTAGTATAGCCAGGGGGGACTACGAGCAGTACTTC. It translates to CASSIARGDYEQYF. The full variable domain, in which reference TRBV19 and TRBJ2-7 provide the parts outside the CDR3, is DGGITQSPKYLFRKEGQNVTLSCEQNLNHDAMYWYRQDPGQGLRLIYYSQIVNDFQKGDIAEGYSVSREKKESFPLTVTSAQKNPTAFYLCASSIARGDYEQYFGPGTRLTVT.

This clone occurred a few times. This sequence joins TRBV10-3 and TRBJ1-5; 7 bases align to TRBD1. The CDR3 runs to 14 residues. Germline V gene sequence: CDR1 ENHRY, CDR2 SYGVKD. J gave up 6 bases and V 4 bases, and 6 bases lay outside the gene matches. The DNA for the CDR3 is TGTGCCATCAGTGTGGACAGGCGAGGTCAGCCCCAGCATTTT. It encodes CAISVDRRGQPQHF.

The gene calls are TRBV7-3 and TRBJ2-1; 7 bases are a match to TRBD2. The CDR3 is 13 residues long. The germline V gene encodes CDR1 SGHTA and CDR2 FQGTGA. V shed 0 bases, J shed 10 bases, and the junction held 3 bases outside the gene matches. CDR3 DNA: TGTGCCAGCAGCTTAACGGGAGCGGGGGAGCAGTTCTTC. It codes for CASSLTGAGEQFF.

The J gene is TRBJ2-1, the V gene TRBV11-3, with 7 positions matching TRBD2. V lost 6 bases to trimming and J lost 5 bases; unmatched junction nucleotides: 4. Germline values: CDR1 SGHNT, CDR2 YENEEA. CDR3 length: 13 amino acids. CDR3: CASSLGGDNEQFF. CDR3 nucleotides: TGTGCCAGCAGTCTGGGGGGGGACAATGAGCAGTTCTTC.